What follows describes a single T cell receptor (beta chain). This entry is derived from a study of blood T cell repertoires in COVID-19. After removal of 6 bases from V and 1 base from J, the junction contained 4 bases not matched to a gene. The CDR3 contains 15 residues. Per the germline V gene, CDR1 is MNHEY and CDR2 is SVGAGI. Using immunoSEQ multiplex PCR, the repertoire was profiled, and TCRdb retains in-frame clones only, with some absent. The sample yields about 160,000 clones, 82% seen once. The study recruited people aged roughly 18 to 95 years across roughly 23 US areas. The study assigned cohorts using participant-reported clinical history. Recovery among Cohort 3 donors was established by two negative PCRs, clearance, or symptom resolution.

This clonotype was sampled from a man in his sixties who had recovered from COVID-19. The specimen was PBMCs or T cells enriched from blood (not recorded which). The genes are TRBV6-5 and TRBJ2-3; 10 bases line up with TRBD2. CDR3 loop: CASRPLAGGTDTQYF. CDR3 sequence (DNA): TGTGCCAGCAGGCCTCTAGCGGGAGGCACAGATACGCAGTATTTT.